This T cell receptor (beta chain) was obtained from a study of shared clonotypes between healthy human individuals. General study findings and limits: What limited the represented genetic and exposure-history diversity was the small number of donors.

Using immunoSEQ multiplex PCR, the repertoire was profiled, and TCRdb retains in-frame clones only, with some absent. The data contain over a million clones, more than 60% of them seen just once; the ten biggest clones take up approximately 1.5%. In its sample, this clone was seen once. As yet, its antigen is unknown. Possible read error: a much larger clone is one base away. Subsets obtained from CD4+ cells comprised CD45RA+ naive and CD45RA-negative memory cells. Trimming took 3 bases from V and 3 from J; bases not matched to a gene: 1. The germline V gene has CDR1 SGHTA and CDR2 FQGTGA. The CDR3 contains 13 residues.

This clonotype was obtained from a man younger than 30 in good health. This rearrangement joins TRBV7-3 to TRBJ2-7; 8 positions match TRBD1. The sample taken for sequencing was memory CD4+ T cells sorted from blood. Subset indicated: CD45RA-negative fraction. The CDR3 sequence is CASSFGQGYEQYF. In nucleotides, the CDR3 is TGTGCCAGCAGCTTTGGACAGGGCTACGAGCAGTACTTC.